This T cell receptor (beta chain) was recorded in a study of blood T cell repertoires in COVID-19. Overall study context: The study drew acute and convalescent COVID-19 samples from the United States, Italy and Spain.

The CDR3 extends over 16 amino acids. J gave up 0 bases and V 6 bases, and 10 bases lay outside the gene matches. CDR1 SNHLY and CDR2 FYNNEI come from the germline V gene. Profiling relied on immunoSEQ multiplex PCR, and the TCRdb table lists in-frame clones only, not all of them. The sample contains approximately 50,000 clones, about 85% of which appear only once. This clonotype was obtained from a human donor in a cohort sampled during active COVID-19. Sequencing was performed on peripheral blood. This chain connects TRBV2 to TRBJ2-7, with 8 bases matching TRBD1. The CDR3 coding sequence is TGTGCCAGCAGCGCTGGACAGGGAAGCTTCTCCTACGAGCAGTACTTC. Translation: CASSAGQGSFSYEQYF.